What follows describes a single TCR beta chain. Recovery among Cohort 3 donors was established by two negative PCRs, clearance, or symptom resolution. TCRdb's copy holds only in-frame clones and misses some; the assay was immunoSEQ multiplex PCR. The data contain around 300,000 clones, around 92% of them singletons. The data belong to a study of blood T cell repertoires in COVID-19. This CDR3 has 16 residues. Trimming left V 5 bases short and J 0 bases short, with 14 bases between. CDR1 MDHEN and CDR2 SYDVKM come from the germline V gene. The receptor comes from a woman in her fifties or sixties who had recovered from COVID-19. Sequenced sample: PBMCs or T cells enriched from blood (not recorded which). The rearrangement links TRBV28 to TRBJ2-1, with D uncertain. The CDR3 bases are TGTGCCAGCAGTCCGGTGATCCGGAGCTCCTACAATGAGCAGTTCTTC. Its protein product is CASSPVIRSSYNEQFF. The complete variable domain, with remaining parts taken from reference TRBV28 and TRBJ2-1, reads DVKVTQSSRYLVKRTGEKVFLECVQDMDHENMFWYRQDPGLGLRLIYFSYDVKMKEKGDIPEGYSVSREKKERFSLILESASTNQTSMYLCASSPVIRSSYNEQFFGPGTRLTVL.